These 28 T cell receptor beta chains originate from one sample sequenced in a study of blood T cells in healthy people across ages. PCR was performed a second time for roughly 7 to 11 cycles using a sample-barcoded 5' primer and a J-beta primer mix. TCRdb recomputed calls from the 5' RACE reads with MiXCR, one row per CDR3 protein. This table has under 2 million distinct CDR3 sequences, about 31% appearing once. Sequenced: blood. These receptors were obtained from a woman aged 25-40 years in good health.

The chain links TRBV2 to TRBJ2-3; D might be TRBD1 (5 bases). The germline CDR1 and CDR2 sequences are SNHLY and FYNNEI. The V end lost 11 bases, the J end lost 0 bases, and 15 bases lay between the germline ends. CDR3 length: 14 residues. This CDR3 reads CAPTGAESTDTQYF. The CDR3 DNA reads as TGTGCCCCTACAGGTGCGGAGAGCACAGATACGCAGTATTTT.

Only a few counts were recorded for this clonotype. V and J are TRBV27 and TRBJ2-7, with D possibly being TRBD2 (6 bases). V was cut by 2 bases and J by 7 bases, with 12 bases left in between. Germline values: CDR1 MNHEY, CDR2 SMNVEV (reference sequence). The CDR3 has 13 amino acids. Written as DNA, the CDR3 is TGTGCCAGCAGTTTAAATGAGGGAGGTGAGCAGTACTTC. Amino acids: CASSLNEGGEQYF.

This chain uses TRBV5-1 with TRBJ1-2; 10 bases agree with TRBD1. The germline CDR1 and CDR2 sequences are SGHRS and YFSETQ. CDR3 length equals 15 residues. V shed 3 bases and J 11 bases; nucleotides not matched to a gene: 13. CDR3 nucleotide sequence: TGCGCCAGCAGCTCGGCCGGGACAGGGGATAGGAGGTACACCTTC. As protein: CASSSAGTGDRRYTF.

This rearrangement joins TRBV7-2 to TRBJ2-1, with TRBD1 matching over 9 bases. In germline, CDR1 is SGHTA, CDR2 FQGNSA. The CDR3 totals 16 residues. V gave up 5 bases and J gave up 2 bases; unmatched junction bases: 7. The CDR3 sequence is CASSPHRGQPYNEQFF. In nucleotides, the CDR3 is TGTGCCAGCAGCCCCCACAGGGGGCAACCCTACAATGAGCAGTTCTTC.

The rearrangement uses TRBV7-6 and TRBJ2-1, with TRBD2 matching over 10 bases. The CDR3 contains 15 residues. Trimming cost V 3 bases and J 8 bases; bases outside gene matches: 7. Germline CDR1 reads SGHVS; CDR2 reads FNYEAQ. For the CDR3, the DNA is TGTGCCAGCAGCTTGCGACTAGCGGGTACCCATGAGCAGTTCTTC. Its protein is CASSLRLAGTHEQFF.

The chain carries TRBV18 and TRBJ2-5; D possibly matches TRBD1 or TRBD2 (5 bases each). In germline, CDR1 is KGHSH, CDR2 LQKENI. Between the trimmed V and J ends, which lost 6 bases and 5 bases, there was a span of 16 bases. This CDR3 comprises 14 residues. The CDR3 loop is CASSQEGLWETQYF. The CDR3, as DNA: TGTGCCAGCTCGCAAGAGGGGCTCTGGGAGACCCAGTACTTC. Complete variable domain (other parts from reference TRBV18 and TRBJ2-5): NAGVMQNPRHLVRRRGQEARLRCSPMKGHSHVYWYRQLPEEGLKFMVYLQKENIIDESGMPKERFSAEFPKEGPSILRIQQVVRGDSAAYFCASSQEGLWETQYFGPGTRLLVL.

The genes are TRBV28 and TRBJ1-2, with unresolved D. Trimming removed 8 bases from V and 2 bases from J, with 15 bases in between. This CDR3 comprises 14 residues. Germline loops: CDR1 MDHEN, CDR2 SYDVKM. CDR3 protein: CASRPRRGNYGYTF. Here the CDR3 DNA reads TGTGCCAGCCGCCCACGAAGAGGGAACTATGGCTACACCTTC.

Of note for this clonotype: Its ends do not fully match the called genes, so a read error is possible. The chain combines TRBV11-2 with TRBJ2-5; 15 bases map to TRBD2. Germline CDR1 and CDR2: SGHAT and FQNNGV. This CDR3 has 19 amino acids. The CDR3 DNA reads TGTGCCAGCAGCCCGGAGGGACTAGCGGGGGGTTGGTACCAAGAGGCCCAGTACTTC. It is translated as CASSPEGLAGGWYQEAQYF. Filled out from reference TRBV11-2 and TRBJ2-5, the complete variable domain reads EAGVAQSPRYKIIEKRQSVAFWCNPISGHATLYWYQQILGQGPKLLIQFQNNGVVDDSQLPKDRFSAERLKGVDSTLKIQPAKLEDSAVYLCASSPEGLAGGWYQEAQYFGPGTRLLVL.

J is TRBJ1-2 and V is TRBV28; a weak D match, TRBD1 (5 bases). The CDR3 is made up of 12 amino acids. Trimming stripped 10 bases from V and 5 bases from J, with 14 bases between. CDR1 is MDHEN, CDR2 SYDVKM, per germline. Here the CDR3 DNA reads TGTGCCATCACTGGGGCGTATTATGGCTACACCTTC. Encoded protein: CAITGAYYGYTF.

This clonotype was counted between two and nine times. V and J are TRBV3-1 and TRBJ2-3, with D perhaps matching TRBD2 (6 bases). Germline loops: CDR1 LGHDT, CDR2 YNNKEL (reference sequence). V dropped 6 bases and J dropped 1 base, with 11 bases sitting between them. The CDR3 runs 14 residues. The CDR3 sequence: CASRRDHGTDTQYF. CDR3 coding DNA: TGTGCCAGCAGGCGGGACCACGGCACAGATACGCAGTATTTT.

The J gene is TRBJ1-5, the V gene TRBV5-8; 9 bases match TRBD1. V gave up 4 bases and J gave up 6 bases; unmatched junction bases: 11. This CDR3 region has 16 residues. Germline CDR1 reads SGHTS; CDR2 reads YDEGEE. CDR3 region: CASSRRTGASPQPQHF. The CDR3 region has the DNA TGTGCCAGCAGCCGTCGGACAGGGGCTTCTCCTCAGCCCCAGCATTTT.

This clonotype was detected only a few times. The rearrangement uses TRBV14 and TRBJ2-5; 7 bases map to TRBD2. The CDR3 has 15 residues. V shed 4 bases and J 2 bases; nucleotides not matched to a gene: 7. Germline CDR1 SGHDN, CDR2 FVKESK. For the CDR3, the DNA is TGTGCCAGCAGCCCAGGACTAGACACACAAGAGACCCAGTACTTC. Encoded protein: CASSPGLDTQETQYF.

In the case of this clonotype: The junction departs from germline at one end; a sequencing error may be responsible. This chain joins TRBV12-3 or TRBV12-4 and TRBJ2-7, with unresolved D. CDR3 length: 13 amino acids. CDR3 region: CASGFVVRHEQYF. DNA for the CDR3: TGTGCCAGCGGTTTTGTGGTGAGACACGAGCAGTACTTC.

The genes are TRBV28 and TRBJ2-6; unclear D gene. The germline gives CDR1 MDHEN, CDR2 SYDVKM. V was cut by 10 bases and J by 1 base, with 8 bases left in between. CDR3 size: 13 residues. DNA of the CDR3: TGTGCCACCACTATTTCTGGGGCCAACGTCCTGACTTTC. Its protein product is CATTISGANVLTF.

This clonotype was found a few times. The chain joins TRBV18 to TRBJ2-3; D call uncertain. Germline values: CDR1 KGHSH, CDR2 LQKENI. V lost 5 bases and J 1 base, leaving 7 bases between the germline ends. This CDR3 spans 13 amino acids. Here the CDR3 DNA reads TGTGCCAGCTCAAGGTCCCGCACAGATACGCAGTATTTT. It is translated as CASSRSRTDTQYF.

V is TRBV7-2 and J is TRBJ2-1, with 12 nucleotides matching TRBD2. The CDR3 is 17 amino acids. Trimming at V came to 4 bases and at J to 1 base, leaving 5 bases not matched to a gene. CDR1 and CDR2 from the germline V gene are SGHTA and FQGNSA. In DNA form, the CDR3 reads TGTGCCAGCAGCTCCGCTAGCGGGGGGGCTTCCTACAATGAGCAGTTCTTC. Amino acid sequence: CASSSASGGASYNEQFF.

V and J are TRBV7-9 and TRBJ1-2; TRBD1 agrees at 10 bases. In germline, CDR1 is SEHNR, CDR2 FQNEAQ (reference sequence). The CDR3 is 16 amino acids. V lost 5 bases, J lost 5 bases, and 11 bases stayed unmatched. The CDR3 sequence: CASSLRDRGRRYGYTF. CDR3 nucleotide sequence: TGTGCCAGCAGCCTCCGGGACAGGGGACGACGATATGGCTACACCTTC.

Only one count was recorded for this clonotype. The rearrangement joins TRBV3-1 to TRBJ1-5; the D is unclear. Trimming pared 3 bases from V and 0 bases from J, leaving 9 bases between. The CDR3 spans 15 residues. Germline values: CDR1 LGHDT, CDR2 YNNKEL (reference sequence). CDR3 region: CASSQRLDSNQPQHF. The CDR3 bases are TGTGCCAGCAGCCAGCGACTTGATAGCAATCAGCCCCAGCATTTT. Variable domain in full (rest from reference TRBV3-1 and TRBJ1-5): DTAVSQTPKYLVTQMGNDKSIKCEQNLGHDTMYWYKQDSKKFLKIMFSYNNKELIINETVPNRFSPKSPDKAHLNLHINSLELGDSAVYFCASSQRLDSNQPQHFGDGTRLSIL.

This clonotype was observed a few times. CDR3 sequence: CASSLNRGRGETQYF. DNA for the CDR3: TGTGCCAGCAGTTTGAATCGGGGCCGGGGGGAGACCCAGTACTTC. The chain couples TRBV12-3 or TRBV12-4 to TRBJ2-5; a weak D match, TRBD2 (6 bases). V dropped 3 bases and J dropped 5 bases, with 16 bases sitting between them. The CDR3 is 15 amino acids.

J is TRBJ2-3 and V is TRBV11-2; D may be TRBD2 (6 bases). With 5 bases removed from V and 1 base from J, the gap between germline ends came to 16 bases. Germline V gives CDR1 SGHAT, CDR2 FQNNGV. CDR3 length: 16 amino acids. The CDR3 loop reads CASSPRSGRGTDTQYF. In DNA form, the CDR3 reads TGTGCCAGCAGCCCCAGAAGCGGGCGAGGCACAGATACGCAGTATTTT. Full variable domain (rest looked up from reference TRBV11-2 and TRBJ2-3): EAGVAQSPRYKIIEKRQSVAFWCNPISGHATLYWYQQILGQGPKLLIQFQNNGVVDDSQLPKDRFSAERLKGVDSTLKIQPAKLEDSAVYLCASSPRSGRGTDTQYFGPGTRLTVL.

This clonotype has a handful of counts. CDR3 region: CASSLLAGQSYEQYF. CDR3 sequence (DNA): TGCGCCAGCAGCTTGTTGGCGGGACAGTCCTACGAGCAGTACTTC. The J gene is TRBJ2-7, the V gene TRBV5-1; D possibly corresponds to TRBD1 (7 bases). V dropped 1 base and J dropped 1 base, with 12 bases sitting between them. Germline V gene lookup returns CDR1 SGHRS and CDR2 YFSETQ. The CDR3 has 15 amino acids.

V and J are TRBV27 and TRBJ1-4, with TRBD1 as a possible D gene (5 bases). From germline, CDR1 is MNHEY and CDR2 SMNVEV (reference sequence). V dropped 7 bases and J dropped 7 bases, with 19 bases sitting between them. The CDR3 loop spans 15 amino acids. CDR3 protein: CASKGQRAKGEKLFF. In DNA, the CDR3 is TGTGCCAGCAAGGGGCAACGGGCAAAAGGTGAAAAACTGTTTTTT.

About this clonotype: Germline and junction disagree at one end, which may indicate a read error. The chain links TRBV7-8 to TRBJ2-5; perhaps TRBD2 as D (5 bases). The CDR3 consists of 15 residues. Germline V gives CDR1 SGHVS, CDR2 FQNEAQ. The chain's CDR3 is CASSSSGGGGEIQYF. CDR3 DNA sequence: TGTGCCAGCAGCTCAAGCGGAGGAGGTGGGGAGATCCAGTACTTC.

This chain connects TRBV4-2 to TRBJ2-1; D is perhaps TRBD1 (5 bases). Looked up from germline, CDR1 is LGHNA and CDR2 is YNFKEQ. CDR3 size: 15 residues. The V end lost 7 bases, the J end lost 0 bases, and 13 bases lay between the germline ends. The CDR3 protein is CASTTRAVSYNEQFF. In nucleotides, the CDR3 is TGTGCCAGCACCACCAGGGCAGTCTCCTACAATGAGCAGTTCTTC.

This clonotype was recorded many times. This chain links TRBV10-3 with TRBJ2-7; 9 bases are a match to TRBD1. Germline V CDR1 and CDR2: ENHRY, SYGVKD. The V gene end was trimmed by 5 bases and the J gene end by 7 bases; junction bases not matched to a gene: 9. The length of the CDR3 is 14 residues. CDR3 region: CAISPTGGRGEQYF. CDR3 nucleotides: TGTGCCATCAGTCCCACAGGGGGCAGAGGGGAGCAGTACTTC.

The chain carries TRBV5-4 and TRBJ2-5; TRBD1 might be the D (6 bases). The CDR3 covers 15 residues. Germline V CDR1 and CDR2: SGHNT, YYREEE (reference sequence). V lost 4 bases and J lost 2, with 15 bases in between. In DNA form, the CDR3 reads TGTGCCAGCAGCCCAAACCGACAGGAGCAAGAGACCCAGTACTTC. It yields the protein CASSPNRQEQETQYF. Together with reference TRBV5-4 and TRBJ2-5, the CDR3 gives the full variable domain: ETGVTQSPTHLIKTRGQQVTLRCSSQSGHNTVSWYQQALGQGPQFIFQYYREEENGRGNFPPRFSGLQFPNYSSELNVNALELDDSALYLCASSPNRQEQETQYFGPGTRLLVL.

In its sample, this clonotype was seen a few times. The gene calls are TRBV2 and TRBJ2-7; TRBD1 agrees at 9 bases. The DNA matches TRBJ2-5 better at its end, which makes the J call doubtful. Per germline, CDR1 SNHLY and CDR2 FYNNEI. The CDR3 is 14 amino acids. CDR3 sequence reads: CASSRDRAAETQYF. The CDR3 DNA reads as TGTGCCAGCAGTCGGGACAGGGCTGCGGAGACCCAGTACTTC.

The genes are TRBV10-3 and TRBJ1-6; the D is unclear. The CDR3 length is 15 residues. The germline gives CDR1 ENHRY, CDR2 SYGVKD. The V gene lost 2 bases and the J gene lost 10 bases, with 15 bases spanning the gap. The CDR3 DNA sequence: TGTGCCATCAGTGAGCTCGGCGGGATGAAGTCACCCCTCCACTTT. Protein sequence: CAISELGGMKSPLHF.